This is a list of T cell receptor beta chains from one sample in a study of cytomegalovirus exposure and HLA in healthy donors. The method was immunoSEQ multiplex PCR; TCRdb's version includes in-frame clones alone and lacks a portion of them. The sample records over 150,000 clones, roughly 80% being singletons. Sequenced sample: PBMCs. The source is a woman aged 18-29 years in good health and CMV-seronegative. CDR3s include the opening cysteine and the closing phenylalanine or tryptophan. Each record gives: clone size, V gene, CDR3 length, J gene, D gene, CDR3 protein, CDR3 DNA. D genes are given only for firm matches. Size is omitted from some rows. Given values are once, few, many or a class for expanded clones.

>few|TRBV7-2|15|TRBJ1-2|NA
CASSLDSQGLGGYTF
TGTGCCAGCAGCTTAGATTCTCAGGGGTTGGGCGGCTACACCTTC
>NA|TRBV19|15|TRBJ2-5|TRBD2
CASAIGGGVRETQYF
TGTGCCAGTGCCATCGGCGGGGGGGTCCGGGAGACCCAGTACTTC
>NA|TRBV4-3|15|TRBJ1-1|TRBD1
CASSRRTGGNTEAFF
TGCGCCAGCAGCCGCCGGACAGGGGGAAACACTGAAGCTTTCTTT
>NA|TRBV11-2|14|TRBJ1-1|NA
CASSTGGDGTEAFF
TGTGCCAGCAGCACCGGTGGCGACGGGACTGAAGCTTTCTTT
>NA|TRBV15|13|TRBJ2-7|NA
CATSRDPSYEQYF
TGTGCCACCAGCAGAGATCCATCCTACGAGCAGTACTTC
>NA|TRBV9|15|TRBJ2-3|NA
CASSVEGGDTDTQYF
TGTGCCAGCAGCGTAGAGGGCGGGGATACAGATACGCAGTATTTT
>NA|TRBV15|15|TRBJ1-1|NA
CATSRSTTGTAEAFF
TGTGCCACCAGCAGATCAACTACAGGAACGGCTGAAGCTTTCTTT
>NA|TRBV5-1|13|TRBJ1-5|NA
CASSLVTDQPQHF
TGCGCCAGCAGCTTGGTTACGGATCAGCCCCAGCATTTT
>NA|TRBV19|12|TRBJ2-3|NA
CASAANRDTQYF
TGTGCCAGTGCTGCCAACAGAGATACGCAGTATTTT
>NA|TRBV7-8|16|TRBJ1-6|NA
CASSLAGADDNSPLHF
TGTGCCAGCAGCTTAGCTGGGGCGGACGATAATTCACCCCTCCACTTT
>NA|TRBV7-7|15|TRBJ2-5|TRBD1
CASSLGQGSGQTQYF
TGTGCCAGCAGCCTAGGACAGGGGAGCGGCCAGACCCAGTACTTC
>NA|TRBV29-1|11|TRBJ1-1|NA
CSVDGDTEAFF
TGCAGCGTTGATGGAGACACTGAAGCTTTCTTT
>NA|TRBV18|13|TRBJ1-1|NA
CASSPGLNTEAFF
TGTGCCAGCTCTCCGGGGTTAAACACTGAAGCTTTCTTT
>NA|TRBV6-6|13|TRBJ1-5|NA
CASSYGGVQPQHF
TGTGCCAGCAGTTACGGGGGGGTTCAGCCCCAGCATTTT
>few|TRBV11-3|14|TRBJ2-5|TRBD1
CASSSTGSQETQYF
TGTGCCAGCAGCTCGACAGGGTCTCAAGAGACCCAGTACTTC
>NA|TRBV6-5|14|TRBJ1-2|TRBD1
CASRGQGAVNGYTF
TGTGCCAGCAGAGGACAGGGGGCGGTTAATGGCTACACCTTC
>NA|TRBV14|16|TRBJ2-3|TRBD1
CASSLKPGQATDTQYF
TGTGCCAGCAGTCTCAAACCGGGACAGGCCACAGATACGCAGTATTTT
>once|TRBV7-2|17|TRBJ2-7|TRBD2
CASSLVSGLAAGYEQYF
TGTGCCAGCAGCTTAGTTTCGGGACTAGCGGCGGGTTACGAGCAGTACTTC
>NA|TRBV6-5|13|TRBJ1-2|NA
CASSLSGLEGYTF
TGTGCCAGCAGTCTCAGCGGGCTGGAGGGCTACACCTTC
>NA|TRBV19|17|TRBJ1-6|TRBD1
CASSIMGDRGFNSPLHF
TGTGCCAGTAGTATAATGGGGGACAGGGGGTTTAATTCACCCCTCCACTTT
>NA|TRBV27|14|TRBJ1-1|TRBD1
CASSWDRRNTEAFF
TGTGCCAGCAGTTGGGACAGGAGGAACACTGAAGCTTTCTTT
>few|TRBV6-1|14|TRBJ1-6|NA
CASLPPGDISPLHF
TGTGCCAGTCTCCCCCCGGGAGACATTTCACCCCTCCACTTT
>NA|TRBV9|15|TRBJ2-5|NA
CASSPEGDTQETQYF
TGTGCCAGCAGCCCCGAGGGGGACACCCAAGAGACCCAGTACTTC
>NA|TRBV18|16|TRBJ2-6|NA
CASSPSVSSGANVLTF
TGTGCCAGCTCACCATCCGTTAGTTCTGGGGCCAACGTCCTGACTTTC
>NA|TRBV5-1|13|TRBJ1-4|NA
CASGAGVNEKLFF
TGCGCCAGCGGCGCGGGAGTGAATGAAAAACTGTTTTTT
>NA|TRBV7-8|14|TRBJ2-5|TRBD2
CASSFLAGAETQYF
TGTGCCAGCAGCTTCCTAGCGGGGGCTGAGACCCAGTACTTC
>once|TRBV5-1|16|TRBJ1-2|TRBD1
CASSPGTGKVYYGYTF
TGCGCCAGCAGCCCCGGGACAGGGAAGGTTTACTATGGCTACACCTTC
>NA|TRBV5-1|13|TRBJ1-1|NA
CASSSLGGTEAFF
TGCGCCAGCAGCTCCTTGGGAGGCACTGAAGCTTTCTTT
>NA|TRBV11-3|12|TRBJ2-1|NA
CASSLPGSAQFF
TGTGCCAGCAGCTTACCCGGGAGTGCCCAGTTCTTC
>NA|TRBV19|16|TRBJ1-2|NA
CASSIITGASNYGYTF
TGTGCCAGTAGTATAATCACAGGCGCCTCTAACTATGGCTACACCTTC
>NA|TRBV30|16|TRBJ2-5|TRBD2
CAWVGLAGIHPETQYF
TGTGCCTGGGTTGGACTAGCGGGTATCCATCCGGAGACCCAGTACTTC
>NA|TRBV27|20|TRBJ1-6|TRBD1
CASSQRGPGMIGTYNSPLHF
TGTGCCAGCAGTCAAAGGGGGCCAGGGATGATTGGTACCTATAATTCACCCCTCCACTTT
>NA|TRBV28|13|TRBJ2-3|NA
CASTLGGTDTQYF
TGTGCCAGCACCTTGGGGGGAACAGATACGCAGTATTTT
>few|TRBV9|15|TRBJ2-1|TRBD1
CASSVDRELVYEQFF
TGTGCCAGCAGCGTGGACAGGGAGTTAGTGTATGAGCAGTTCTTC
>NA|TRBV6-6|16|TRBJ1-4|NA
CASSYSQGLYHEKLFF
TGTGCCAGCAGTTACTCTCAGGGCCTTTACCATGAAAAACTGTTTTTT
>NA|TRBV4-1|14|TRBJ1-6|NA
CASSQIRDISPLHF
TGCGCCAGCAGCCAGATCCGGGACATTTCACCCCTCCACTTT
>once|TRBV27|15|TRBJ1-1|TRBD1
CASSLTRGQSTEAFF
TGTGCCAGCAGTTTAACAAGGGGGCAGAGCACTGAAGCTTTCTTT
>NA|TRBV25-1|14|TRBJ2-5|TRBD1
CASSEDRGQETQYF
TGTGCCAGCAGTGAAGACAGGGGACAAGAGACCCAGTACTTC
>NA|TRBV5-1|14|TRBJ1-1|NA
CASSLEARNTEAFF
TGCGCCAGCAGCTTGGAAGCTAGGAACACTGAAGCTTTCTTT